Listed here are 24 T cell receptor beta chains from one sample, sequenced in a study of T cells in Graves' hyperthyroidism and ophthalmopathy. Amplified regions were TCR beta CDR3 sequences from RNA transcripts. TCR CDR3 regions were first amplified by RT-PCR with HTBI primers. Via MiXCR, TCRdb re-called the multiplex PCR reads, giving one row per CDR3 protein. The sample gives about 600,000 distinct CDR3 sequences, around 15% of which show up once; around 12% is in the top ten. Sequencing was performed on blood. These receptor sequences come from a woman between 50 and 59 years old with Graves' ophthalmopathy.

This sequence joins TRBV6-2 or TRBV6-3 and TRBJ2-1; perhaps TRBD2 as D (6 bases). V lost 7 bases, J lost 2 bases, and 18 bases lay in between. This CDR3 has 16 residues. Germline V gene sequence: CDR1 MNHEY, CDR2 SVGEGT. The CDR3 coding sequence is TGTGCCAGCACCCTAGGAGGTAGCGGCACCTACAATGAGCAGTTCTTC. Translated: CASTLGGSGTYNEQFF.

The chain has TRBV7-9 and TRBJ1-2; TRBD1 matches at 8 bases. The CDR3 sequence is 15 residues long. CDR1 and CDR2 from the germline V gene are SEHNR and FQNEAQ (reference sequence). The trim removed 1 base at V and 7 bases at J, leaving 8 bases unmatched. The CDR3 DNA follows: TGTGCCAGCAGCTTAGGACAGGGGAACGCGGGTGGCTACACCTTC. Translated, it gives CASSLGQGNAGGYTF.

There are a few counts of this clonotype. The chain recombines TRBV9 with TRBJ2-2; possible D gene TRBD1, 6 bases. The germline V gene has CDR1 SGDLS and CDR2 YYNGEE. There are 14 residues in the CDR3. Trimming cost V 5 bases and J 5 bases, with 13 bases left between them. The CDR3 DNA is TGTGCCAGCAGATTAAGGGACAAGACCGGGGAGCTGTTTTTT. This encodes CASRLRDKTGELFF.

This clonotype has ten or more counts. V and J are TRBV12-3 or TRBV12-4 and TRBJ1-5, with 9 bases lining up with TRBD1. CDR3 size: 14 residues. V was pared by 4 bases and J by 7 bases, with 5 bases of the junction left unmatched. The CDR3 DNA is TGTGCCAGCAGTTCCCGGGACAGGGCCCAGCCCCAGCATTTT. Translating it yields CASSSRDRAQPQHF.

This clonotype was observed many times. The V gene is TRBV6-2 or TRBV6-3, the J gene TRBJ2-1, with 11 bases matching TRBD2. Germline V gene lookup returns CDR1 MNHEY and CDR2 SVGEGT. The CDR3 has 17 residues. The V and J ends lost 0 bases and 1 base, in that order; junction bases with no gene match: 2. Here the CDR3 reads CASSYSRLAGSYNEQFF. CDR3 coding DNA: TGTGCCAGCAGTTACTCGAGACTAGCGGGATCCTACAATGAGCAGTTCTTC.

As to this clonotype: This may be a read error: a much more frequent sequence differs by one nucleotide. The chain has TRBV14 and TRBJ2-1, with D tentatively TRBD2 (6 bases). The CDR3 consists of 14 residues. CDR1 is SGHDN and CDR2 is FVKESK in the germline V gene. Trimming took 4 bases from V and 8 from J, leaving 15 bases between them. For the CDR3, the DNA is TGTGCCAGCAGCCTTCGACTAGTGGGAGATGAGCAGTTCTTC. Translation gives CASSLRLVGDEQFF.

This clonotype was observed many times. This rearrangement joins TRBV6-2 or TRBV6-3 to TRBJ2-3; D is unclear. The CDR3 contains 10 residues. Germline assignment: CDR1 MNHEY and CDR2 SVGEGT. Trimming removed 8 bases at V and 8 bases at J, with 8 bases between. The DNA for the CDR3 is TGTGCCAGCGGCGATGTTACGCAGTATTTT. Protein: CASGDVTQYF.

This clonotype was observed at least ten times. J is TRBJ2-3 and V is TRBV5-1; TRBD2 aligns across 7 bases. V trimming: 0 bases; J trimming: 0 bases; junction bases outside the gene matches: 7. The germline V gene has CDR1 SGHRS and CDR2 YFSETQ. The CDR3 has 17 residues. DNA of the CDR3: TGCGCCAGCAGCTTGGGATTCGGGGAGGGGAGCACAGATACGCAGTATTTT. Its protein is CASSLGFGEGSTDTQYF.

The chain's CDR3 is CASSSRDRGGELFF. DNA of the CDR3: TGCGCCAGCAGCTCCCGGGACCGGGGCGGGGAGCTGTTTTTT. This rearrangement joins TRBV5-1 to TRBJ2-2; tentatively, D is TRBD1 or TRBD2 (5 bases each). Looked up from germline, CDR1 is SGHRS and CDR2 is YFSETQ. CDR3 length: 14 amino acids. Trimming removed 3 bases from V and 7 bases from J, with 13 bases in between.

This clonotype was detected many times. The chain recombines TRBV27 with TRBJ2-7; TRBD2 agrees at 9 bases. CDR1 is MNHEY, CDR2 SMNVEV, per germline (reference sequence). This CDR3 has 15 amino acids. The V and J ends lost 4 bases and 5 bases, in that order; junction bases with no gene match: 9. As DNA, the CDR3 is TGTGCCAGCAGTTCAATAGCGGGAGTGGGAAACGAGCAGTACTTC. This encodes CASSSIAGVGNEQYF.

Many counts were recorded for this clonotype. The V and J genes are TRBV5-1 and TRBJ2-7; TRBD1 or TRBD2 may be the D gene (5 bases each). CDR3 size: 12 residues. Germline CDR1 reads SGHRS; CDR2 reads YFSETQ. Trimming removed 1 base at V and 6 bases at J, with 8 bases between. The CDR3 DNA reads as TGCGCCAGCAGCTTGTGGGGGATCGAGCAGTACTTC. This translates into CASSLWGIEQYF.

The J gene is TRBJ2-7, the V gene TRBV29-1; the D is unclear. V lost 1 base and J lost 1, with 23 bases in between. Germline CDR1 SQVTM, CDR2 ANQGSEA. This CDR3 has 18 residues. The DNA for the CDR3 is TGCAGCGTTGAAGGTACCAGGCTGAATAGAATGTTTTCCTACGAGCAGTACTTC. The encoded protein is CSVEGTRLNRMFSYEQYF.

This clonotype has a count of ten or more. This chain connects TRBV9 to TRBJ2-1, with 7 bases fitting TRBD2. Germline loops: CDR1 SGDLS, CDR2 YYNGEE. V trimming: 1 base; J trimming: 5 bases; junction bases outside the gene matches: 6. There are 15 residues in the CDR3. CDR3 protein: CASSVLAELNNEQFF. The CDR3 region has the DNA TGTGCCAGCAGCGTACTAGCGGAGCTAAACAATGAGCAGTTCTTC.

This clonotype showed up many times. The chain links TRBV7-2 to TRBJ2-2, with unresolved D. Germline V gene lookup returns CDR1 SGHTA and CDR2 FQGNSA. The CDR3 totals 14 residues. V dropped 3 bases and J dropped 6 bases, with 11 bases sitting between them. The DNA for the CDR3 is TGTGCCAGCAGCTTTTTTCCCGGTGCCGGGGAGCTGTTTTTT. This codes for CASSFFPGAGELFF.

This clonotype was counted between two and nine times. The CDR3 coding sequence is TGTGCCAGCAGCGTAGACGCTAGCGGGAGTTATACGCAGTATTTT. This encodes CASSVDASGSYTQYF. V gene TRBV9 combines with J gene TRBJ2-3, with 10 bases lining up with TRBD2. The trim removed 0 bases at V and 7 bases at J, leaving 5 bases unmatched. Germline V lookup: CDR1 SGDLS, CDR2 YYNGEE. This CDR3 comprises 15 residues.

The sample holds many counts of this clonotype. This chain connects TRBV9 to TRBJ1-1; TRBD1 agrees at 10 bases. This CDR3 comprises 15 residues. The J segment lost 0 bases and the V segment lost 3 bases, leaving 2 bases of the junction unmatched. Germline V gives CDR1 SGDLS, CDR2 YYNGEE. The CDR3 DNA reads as TGTGCCAGCAGCGAAGGGACAGGGGTGAACACTGAAGCTTTCTTT. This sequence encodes CASSEGTGVNTEAFF.

In DNA, the CDR3 is TGTGCCAGCACCGTAAGAGGGGCTCGGGGAGAGACCCAGTACTTC. This translates into CASTVRGARGETQYF. The chain carries TRBV28 and TRBJ2-5; D is possibly TRBD1 or TRBD2 (5 bases each). The V and J ends lost 7 bases and 4 bases respectively, with 19 bases between them. The CDR3 spans 15 residues. The germline gives CDR1 MDHEN, CDR2 SYDVKM.

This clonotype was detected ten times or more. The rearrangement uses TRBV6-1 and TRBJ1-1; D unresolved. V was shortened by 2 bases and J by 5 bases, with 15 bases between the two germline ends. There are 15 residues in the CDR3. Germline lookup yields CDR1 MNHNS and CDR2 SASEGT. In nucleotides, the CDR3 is TGTGCCAGCAGTGAATATTGGGGTAGAGGAACTGAAGCTTTCTTT. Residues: CASSEYWGRGTEAFF.

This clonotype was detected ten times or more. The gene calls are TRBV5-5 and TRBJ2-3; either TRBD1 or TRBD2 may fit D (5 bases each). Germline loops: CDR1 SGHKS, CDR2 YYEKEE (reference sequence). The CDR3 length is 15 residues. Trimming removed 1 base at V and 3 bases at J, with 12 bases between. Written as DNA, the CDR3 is TGTGCCAGCAGCTTGCAGGGTGGGGGAACAGATACGCAGTATTTT. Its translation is CASSLQGGGTDTQYF.

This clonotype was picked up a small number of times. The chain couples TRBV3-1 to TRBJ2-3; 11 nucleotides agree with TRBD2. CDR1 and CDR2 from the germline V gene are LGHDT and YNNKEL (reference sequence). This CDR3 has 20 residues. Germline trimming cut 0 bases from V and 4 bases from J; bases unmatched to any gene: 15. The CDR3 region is CASSQDWGLAGGGGPDTQYF. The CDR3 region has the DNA TGTGCCAGCAGCCAAGATTGGGGCCTAGCGGGAGGCGGTGGGCCAGATACGCAGTATTTT.

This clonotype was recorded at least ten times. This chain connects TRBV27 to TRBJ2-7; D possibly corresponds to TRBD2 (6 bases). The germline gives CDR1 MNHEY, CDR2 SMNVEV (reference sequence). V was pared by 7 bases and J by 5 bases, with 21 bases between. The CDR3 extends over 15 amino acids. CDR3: CASTHSRGGFDEQYF. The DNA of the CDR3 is TGTGCCAGCACTCATTCGCGGGGCGGGTTCGACGAGCAGTACTTC.

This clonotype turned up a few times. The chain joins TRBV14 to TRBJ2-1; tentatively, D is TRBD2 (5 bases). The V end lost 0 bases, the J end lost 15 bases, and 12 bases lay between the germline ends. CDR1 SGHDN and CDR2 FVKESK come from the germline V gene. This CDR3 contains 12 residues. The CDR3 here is CASSQEVGERFF. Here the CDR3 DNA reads TGTGCCAGCAGCCAAGAGGTGGGAGAACGGTTCTTC. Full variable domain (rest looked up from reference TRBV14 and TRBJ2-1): EAGVTQFPSHSVIEKGQTVTLRCDPISGHDNLYWYRRVMGKEIKFLLHFVKESKQDESGMPNNRFLAERTGGTYSTLKVQPAELEDSGVYFCASSQEVGERFFGPGTRLTVL.

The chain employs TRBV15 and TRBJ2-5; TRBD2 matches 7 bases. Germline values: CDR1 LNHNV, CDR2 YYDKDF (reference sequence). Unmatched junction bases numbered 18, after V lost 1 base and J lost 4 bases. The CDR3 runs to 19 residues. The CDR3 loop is CATSRGSGAGVSSGETQYF. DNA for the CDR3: TGTGCCACCAGCAGAGGCTCCGGGGCGGGAGTTAGTAGCGGAGAGACCCAGTACTTC. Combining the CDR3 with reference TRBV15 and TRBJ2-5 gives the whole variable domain DAMVIQNPRYQVTQFGKPVTLSCSQTLNHNVMYWYQQKSSQAPKLLFHYYDKDFNNEADTPDNFQSRRPNTSFCFLDIRSPGLGDTAMYLCATSRGSGAGVSSGETQYFGPGTRLLVL.

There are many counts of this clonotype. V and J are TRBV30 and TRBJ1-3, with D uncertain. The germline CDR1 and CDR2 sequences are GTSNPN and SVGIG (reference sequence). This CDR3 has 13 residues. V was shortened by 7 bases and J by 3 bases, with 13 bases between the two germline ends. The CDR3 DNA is TGTGCCTTCCAAGGGAGTCGTGGAAACACCATATATTTT. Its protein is CAFQGSRGNTIYF.